Presented here are 18 T cell receptor beta chains from one specimen sequenced in a study of OX40 agonist ivuxolimab in advanced cancers. Clones were sequenced by immunoSEQ multiplex PCR, and TCRdb holds only the in-frame ones, with some missing. Counted here are 65,000 to 75,000 clones, nearly 90% occurring once; the ten biggest clones make up approximately 4%. Sequenced here: CD4+ or CD8+ T cells sorted from blood, sampled in a trial of the OX40 agonist ivuxolimab. These receptors originate from an adult with an advanced solid tumor such as melanoma, head and neck, liver or kidney cancer.

A single count supports this clone. The chain uses TRBV19 and TRBJ2-5; unclear D gene. V lost 3 bases to trimming and J lost 4 bases, with 12 bases between them. The length of the CDR3 is 14 residues. Germline lookup yields CDR1 LNHDA and CDR2 SQIVND (reference sequence). The CDR3 nucleotides are TGTGCCAGTAGTATCGGACGGCTGGGAGAGACCCAGTACTTC. Translating it yields CASSIGRLGETQYF.

This chain uses TRBV15 with TRBJ1-4; 8 bases line up with TRBD1. The germline CDR1 and CDR2 sequences are LNHNV and YYDKDF (reference sequence). The V gene end was trimmed by 0 bases and the J gene end by 8 bases; junction bases not matched to a gene: 8. The CDR3 runs to 16 residues. As DNA, the CDR3 is TGTGCCACCAGCAGAGATTGGGGCAGGGGGCGCGAAAAACTGTTTTTT. Residues: CATSRDWGRGREKLFF.

This chain links TRBV10-3 with TRBJ1-1, with a possible D match to TRBD1 (5 bases). V was shortened by 10 bases and J by 0 bases, with 12 bases between the two germline ends. Germline CDR1 reads ENHRY; CDR2 reads SYGVKD. There are 13 residues in the CDR3. This CDR3 is CATGTGMNTEAFF. The CDR3 nucleotides read TGTGCCACAGGGACGGGAATGAACACTGAAGCTTTCTTT.

The CDR3 loop reads CASTLGLAGYTDTQYF. The DNA for the CDR3 is TGCGCCAGCACCCTCGGACTAGCGGGATACACAGATACGCAGTATTTT. The rearrangement links TRBV5-1 to TRBJ2-3; 12 bases map to TRBD2. Losses at the gene ends were 6 bases for V and 2 bases for J; bases not matched to a gene: 7. The CDR3 consists of 16 residues. CDR1 SGHRS and CDR2 YFSETQ come from the germline V gene.

V and J are TRBV9 and TRBJ2-1; 10 bases line up with TRBD2. Germline loops: CDR1 SGDLS, CDR2 YYNGEE. The ends lost 4 bases at V and 9 bases at J; junction bases unmatched: 16. The CDR3 is 17 amino acids. The DNA for the CDR3 is TGTGCCAGCAGCCAGACTAGCGGGTTCTTATCCATTGGTGAGCAGTTCTTC. As protein: CASSQTSGFLSIGEQFF.

The rearrangement joins TRBV11-2 to TRBJ1-1, with D tentatively TRBD1 (5 bases). V dropped 0 bases and J dropped 4 bases, with 12 bases sitting between them. This CDR3 contains 15 residues. Per the germline V gene, CDR1 is SGHAT and CDR2 is FQNNGV. The CDR3 loop reads CASSLDPGLATEAFF. The CDR3 DNA is TGTGCCAGCAGCTTAGATCCGGGGCTGGCCACTGAAGCTTTCTTT.

This chain connects TRBV7-2 to TRBJ2-7; possible D gene TRBD1, 6 bases. Germline values: CDR1 SGHTA, CDR2 FQGNSA. The CDR3 is 14 residues long. Trimming left V 5 bases short and J 3 bases short, with 14 bases between. The CDR3 DNA sequence: TGTGCCAGCAGCGCCGGGGACACTTACTACGAGCAGTACTTC. Translation: CASSAGDTYYEQYF.

The V call is TRBV9, the J call TRBJ2-1; the D is unclear. This CDR3 region has 13 residues. The germline gives CDR1 SGDLS, CDR2 YYNGEE. The V and J ends lost 3 bases and 4 bases respectively, with 8 bases between them. CDR3: CASSANMYNEQFF. Here the CDR3 DNA reads TGTGCCAGCAGCGCAAACATGTACAATGAGCAGTTCTTC.

The genes are TRBV6-9 and TRBJ2-7; TRBD1 matches 8 bases. The CDR3 loop spans 15 amino acids. CDR1 MNHGY and CDR2 SVAAGI come from the germline V gene. J lost 4 bases, V lost 6 bases, and 11 bases had no gene match. DNA of the CDR3: TGTGCCAGCAGACTCCGGACAGGGTCGGTGTACGAGCAGTACTTC. Its protein product is CASRLRTGSVYEQYF.

The V call is TRBV2, the J call TRBJ2-1; TRBD2 matches 11 bases. V shed 6 bases, J shed 6 bases, and the junction held 13 bases outside the gene matches. The CDR3 sequence is 17 residues long. Germline V gene lookup returns CDR1 SNHLY and CDR2 FYNNEI. CDR3 sequence: CASRVLAGAGGGNEQFF. CDR3 coding DNA: TGTGCCAGCAGAGTACTAGCGGGGGCTGGAGGGGGCAATGAGCAGTTCTTC.

The chain joins TRBV7-9 to TRBJ2-2; 10 nucleotides match TRBD1. With V trimmed by 3 bases and J by 7 bases, 8 bases remained unmatched. CDR1 and CDR2 (germline): SEHNR, FQNEAQ (reference sequence). The CDR3 sequence is 16 residues long. CDR3 sequence: CASSFGDRGQRGELFF. The CDR3 bases are TGTGCCAGCAGCTTCGGCGACAGGGGGCAACGCGGGGAGCTGTTTTTT.

This rearrangement joins TRBV7-2 to TRBJ1-1; possibly TRBD1 for D (5 bases). V was cut by 5 bases and J by 0 bases, with 16 bases left in between. Germline V gene sequence: CDR1 SGHTA, CDR2 FQGNSA. The CDR3 sequence is 16 residues long. The chain's CDR3 is CASSRRVGNMNTEAFF. The CDR3, as DNA: TGTGCCAGCAGCCGCAGGGTTGGAAATATGAACACTGAAGCTTTCTTT.

This clone occurred once. The chain carries TRBV5-4 and TRBJ2-1; 12 nucleotides agree with TRBD2. The J segment lost 8 bases and the V segment lost 4 bases, leaving 10 bases of the junction unmatched. Looked up from germline, CDR1 is SGHNT and CDR2 is YYREEE (reference sequence). This CDR3 spans 16 amino acids. CDR3 in amino acids: CASSPSSGRAGDEQFF. For the CDR3, the DNA is TGTGCCAGCAGCCCCTCTAGCGGGAGGGCCGGGGATGAGCAGTTCTTC.

As for this clone: The same CDR3 arises from other DNA sequences in this sample as well. This chain joins TRBV14 and TRBJ1-1; weak D call: TRBD1 (5 bases). CDR3 length equals 13 residues. V lost 4 bases and J 0 bases, leaving 6 bases between the germline ends. CDR1 SGHDN and CDR2 FVKESK come from the germline V gene. This CDR3 is CASSRGLNTEAFF. The CDR3 DNA reads TGTGCCAGCAGCCGGGGACTGAACACTGAAGCTTTCTTT.

The chain is built from TRBV28 and TRBJ2-5; perhaps TRBD2 as D (6 bases). The CDR3 extends over 13 amino acids. Deletions cut 3 bases from V and 4 bases from J, with 9 bases between. Germline-derived CDR1 and CDR2 are MDHEN and SYDVKM. For the CDR3, the DNA is TGTGCCAGCAGTTTTCCGGGAGCAGAGACCCAGTACTTC. This encodes CASSFPGAETQYF.

This chain joins TRBV6-5 and TRBJ2-2; D ambiguous. Germline V gene data show CDR1 as MNHEY and CDR2 as SVGAGI. This CDR3 contains 15 residues. V lost 8 bases and J 0 bases, leaving 13 bases between the germline ends. In nucleotides, the CDR3 is TGTGCCAGCCGAAGACTCCCCGCGAACACCGGGGAGCTGTTTTTT. As protein: CASRRLPANTGELFF.

This chain joins TRBV27 and TRBJ2-7; D unresolved. Trimming pared 3 bases from V and 1 base from J, leaving 10 bases between. The CDR3 consists of 14 residues. Germline V gene lookup returns CDR1 MNHEY and CDR2 SMNVEV (reference sequence). The CDR3 reads CASSFERGSYEQYF. The CDR3 DNA reads as TGTGCCAGCAGTTTCGAGCGAGGTTCCTACGAGCAGTACTTC.

This chain links TRBV6-5 with TRBJ2-7; 11 bases are shared with TRBD1. The CDR3 spans 15 residues. The junction had 8 bases not matched to a gene; V was cut back by 6 bases and J by 4 bases. Germline CDR1 reads MNHEY; CDR2 reads SVGAGI. The CDR3 loop reads CASREGQGDWYEQYF. CDR3 nucleotide sequence: TGTGCCAGCAGAGAGGGACAGGGGGATTGGTACGAGCAGTACTTC.